The 25 T cell receptor beta chains reported below all come from one sample, sequenced in a study of cytomegalovirus exposure and HLA in healthy donors. PCR involved 60 Vbeta and 13 Jbeta primers. Measured with immunoSEQ multiplex PCR; TCRdb has only the in-frame clones, and not every one. Of hundreds of thousands of clones listed, under 80% are singletons. The sequencing input was PBMCs. The receptor set was obtained from a female donor in good health and CMV-seronegative.

This chain joins TRBV6-1 and TRBJ1-1; D is uncertain. Germline CDR1 reads MNHNS; CDR2 reads SASEGT. V lost 5 bases and J 0 bases, leaving 7 bases between the germline ends. The CDR3 totals 13 residues. Written as DNA, the CDR3 is TGTGCCAGCAGTATGAGGTTGAACACTGAAGCTTTCTTT. Its translation is CASSMRLNTEAFF.

The chain employs TRBV7-2 and TRBJ2-3; 9 nucleotides align to TRBD2. This CDR3 is 18 amino acids long. Germline loops: CDR1 SGHTA, CDR2 FQGNSA. V gave up 1 base and J gave up 6 bases; unmatched junction bases: 14. The CDR3 region is CASSLVGSAGGPVDTQYF. The CDR3 nucleotides are TGTGCCAGCAGCTTAGTGGGTAGTGCGGGAGGGCCGGTGGATACGCAGTATTTT.

The chain recombines TRBV6-1 with TRBJ2-2; D remains unclear. Trimming removed 4 bases at V and 2 bases at J, with 5 bases between. The CDR3 length is 13 residues. Germline CDR1 MNHNS, CDR2 SASEGT. As DNA, the CDR3 is TGTGCCAGCAGTGGAACTAACACCGGGGAGCTGTTTTTT. This encodes CASSGTNTGELFF.

This chain uses TRBV6-4 with TRBJ2-7; 7 bases map to TRBD2. V shed 2 bases, J shed 0 bases, and the junction held 13 bases outside the gene matches. The CDR3 is 18 amino acids. Germline CDR1 is MRHNA and CDR2 is SNTAGT. This CDR3 is CASSDGLLGGGDSYEQYF. CDR3 nucleotide sequence: TGTGCCAGCAGTGACGGTCTGTTGGGGGGGGGAGACTCCTACGAGCAGTACTTC.

This clone is a singleton in its sample. V gene TRBV7-9 combines with J gene TRBJ1-2, with a possible D match to TRBD1 (6 bases). The CDR3 consists of 13 residues. The germline V and J ends were trimmed by 1 base and 6 bases, with 9 bases remaining between them. Germline CDR1 reads SEHNR; CDR2 reads FQNEAQ (reference sequence). The CDR3 region is CASSLGQGNGYTF. CDR3 sequence (DNA): TGTGCCAGCAGCTTAGGGCAGGGGAATGGCTACACCTTC.

On this clone: One end of the junction is discordant with germline, which a read error may explain. V usage is TRBV18 and J usage is TRBJ2-7; 8 bases are a match to TRBD1. The CDR3 runs to 13 residues. Germline lookup yields CDR1 KGHSH and CDR2 LQKENI. CDR3 sequence reads: CASSRDTGGSLFF. The CDR3 nucleotides read TGTGCCAGCTCCCGAGACACAGGGGGATCCCTTTTCTTC.

This clone was seen a few times. The chain employs TRBV6-5 and TRBJ2-3, with 12 nucleotides matching TRBD2. V shed 6 bases, J shed 5 bases, and the junction held 3 bases outside the gene matches. Germline CDR1 reads MNHEY; CDR2 reads SVGAGI. This CDR3 is built from 14 residues. The CDR3 loop is CASRSTSGGDTQYF. DNA for the CDR3: TGTGCCAGCAGGTCGACTAGCGGGGGAGATACGCAGTATTTT.

The J gene is TRBJ2-7, the V gene TRBV6-5; TRBD2 might be the D (5 bases). V was shortened by 2 bases and J by 3 bases, with 17 bases between the two germline ends. CDR1 and CDR2 (germline): MNHEY, SVGAGI. The CDR3 is made up of 16 amino acids. This CDR3 reads CASSYVRESGFYEQYF. The DNA for the CDR3 is TGTGCCAGCAGTTACGTCCGGGAAAGCGGTTTCTACGAGCAGTACTTC.

The chain has TRBV5-4 and TRBJ2-3; tentative D call: TRBD1 (5 bases). V lost 4 bases to trimming and J lost 4 bases, with 16 bases between them. Germline CDR1 is SGHNT and CDR2 is YYREEE (reference sequence). The CDR3 loop spans 15 amino acids. The CDR3 spells CASSPSPDSPDTQYF. The CDR3 DNA reads TGTGCCAGCAGCCCCTCACCCGACAGCCCAGATACGCAGTATTTT. Full variable domain (remainder filled in from reference TRBV5-4 and TRBJ2-3): ETGVTQSPTHLIKTRGQQVTLRCSSQSGHNTVSWYQQALGQGPQFIFQYYREEENGRGNFPPRFSGLQFPNYSSELNVNALELDDSALYLCASSPSPDSPDTQYFGPGTRLTVL.

DNA of the CDR3: TGTGCCACCCGACTGACCTATAGCAATCAGCCCCAGCATTTT. Amino acids: CATRLTYSNQPQHF. V gene TRBV19 combines with J gene TRBJ1-5; D gene uncertain. The V gene lost 10 bases and the J gene lost 0 bases, with 13 bases spanning the gap. Per germline, CDR1 LNHDA and CDR2 SQIVND (reference sequence). The CDR3 consists of 14 residues.

CDR3 protein: CASVGTGKTGELFF. CDR3 sequence (DNA): TGTGCCAGCGTTGGGACAGGGAAGACCGGGGAGCTGTTTTTT. This chain uses TRBV6-1 with TRBJ2-2; 9 bases map to TRBD1. The CDR3 consists of 14 residues. CDR1 and CDR2 (germline): MNHNS, SASEGT. The V and J ends lost 8 bases and 5 bases, in that order; junction bases with no gene match: 6.

The rearrangement joins TRBV6-5 to TRBJ2-7; D unresolved. Germline V gene data show CDR1 as MNHEY and CDR2 as SVGAGI. The CDR3 sequence is 16 residues long. V shed 0 bases and J shed 0 bases, with 12 bases lying between them. CDR3 sequence: CASSYSLERLSYEQYF. Here the CDR3 DNA reads TGTGCCAGCAGTTACTCGTTGGAGCGTCTCTCCTACGAGCAGTACTTC.

The J gene is TRBJ2-7, the V gene TRBV30; D call uncertain. The CDR3 sequence is 12 residues long. CDR1 is GTSNPN, CDR2 SVGIG, per germline (reference sequence). Trimming cost V 0 bases and J 3 bases, with 6 bases left between them. The CDR3 sequence is CAWSVYGYEQYF. The CDR3 coding sequence is TGTGCCTGGAGTGTCTATGGCTACGAGCAGTACTTC.

J is TRBJ2-7 and V is TRBV5-6, with TRBD1 matching 10 bases. Trimming removed 2 bases from V and 3 bases from J; junction bases left unmatched: 2. There are 14 residues in the CDR3. Per the germline V gene, CDR1 is SGHDT and CDR2 is YYEEEE. CDR3 residues: CASSFGTGDYEQYF. DNA of the CDR3: TGTGCCAGCAGCTTCGGGACAGGGGACTACGAGCAGTACTTC. The full variable domain, completed using reference TRBV5-6 and TRBJ2-7, is DAGVTQSPTHLIKTRGQQVTLRCSPKSGHDTVSWYQQALGQGPQFIFQYYEEEERQRGNFPDRFSGHQFPNYSSELNVNALLLGDSALYLCASSFGTGDYEQYFGPGTRLTVT.

The genes are TRBV11-2 and TRBJ2-2; TRBD1 matches at 7 bases. The trim removed 1 base at V and 1 base at J, leaving 12 bases unmatched. The CDR3 has 19 amino acids. Germline CDR1 reads SGHAT; CDR2 reads FQNNGV. CDR3 DNA: TGTGCCAGCAGCTTAGTAAAAATCCCATGGACAGGGAACACCGGGGAGCTGTTTTTT. Translated, it gives CASSLVKIPWTGNTGELFF.

The rearrangement uses TRBV6-5 and TRBJ2-3; 7 nucleotides align to TRBD2. This CDR3 region has 14 residues. From germline, CDR1 is MNHEY and CDR2 SVGAGI. Trimming cost V 5 bases and J 0 bases; bases outside gene matches: 2. CDR3 residues: CASSGGGSTDTQYF. For the CDR3, the DNA is TGTGCCAGCAGTGGGGGGGGAAGCACAGATACGCAGTATTTT.

The rearrangement links TRBV7-3 to TRBJ2-1, with 7 bases identical to TRBD2. The germline V gene has CDR1 SGHTA and CDR2 FQGTGA. With 1 base clipped from V and 7 bases from J, the junction kept 13 bases outside the gene matches. The CDR3 contains 17 residues. The CDR3 region is CASSLNMGGGLLNEQFF. The CDR3 coding sequence is TGTGCCAGCAGCTTAAATATGGGGGGAGGGCTCTTAAATGAGCAGTTCTTC.

CDR3 DNA: TGTGCCAGCAGTGAATTCGGGCAGGGGTATGGCTACACCTTC. Translation gives CASSEFGQGYGYTF. V usage is TRBV25-1 and J usage is TRBJ1-2, with a weak D call TRBD1 (6 bases). This CDR3 contains 14 residues. V lost 1 base, J lost 5 bases, and 11 bases lay in between. Germline-derived CDR1 and CDR2 are MGHDK and SYGVNS.

This sequence joins TRBV7-3 and TRBJ2-5, with 10 bases lining up with TRBD1. The J call may not be correct, given that the DNA end is closer to TRBJ2-7. Germline CDR1 and CDR2: SGHTA and FQGTGA. CDR3 length equals 14 residues. CDR3 loop: CASSLLGDRGEQYF. The CDR3, as DNA: TGTGCCAGCAGCTTACTGGGGGACAGGGGCGAGCAGTACTTC.

The chain recombines TRBV27 with TRBJ2-1; D may be TRBD2 (7 bases). Trimming removed 4 bases at V and 3 bases at J, with 10 bases between. Germline CDR1 reads MNHEY; CDR2 reads SMNVEV (reference sequence). This CDR3 spans 14 amino acids. The CDR3 loop reads CASSSRGGYNEQFF. The CDR3 DNA follows: TGTGCCAGCAGTTCAAGGGGGGGCTACAATGAGCAGTTCTTC.

This chain joins TRBV11-3 and TRBJ2-7; TRBD1 matches 8 bases. Germline CDR1 SGHNT, CDR2 YENEEA. There are 14 residues in the CDR3. The J segment lost 2 bases and the V segment lost 6 bases, leaving 6 bases of the junction unmatched. CDR3 nucleotides: TGTGCCAGCAGTGCACAGGGGGACACCTACGAGCAGTACTTC. As protein: CASSAQGDTYEQYF.

The chain employs TRBV28 and TRBJ1-4; TRBD1 aligns across 7 bases. V shed 2 bases and J 7 bases; nucleotides not matched to a gene: 4. The length of the CDR3 is 14 residues. The germline CDR1 and CDR2 sequences are MDHEN and SYDVKM. The CDR3 is CASSLDRDGEKLFF. DNA of the CDR3: TGTGCCAGCAGTTTAGACAGGGACGGTGAAAAACTGTTTTTT.

The chain employs TRBV30 and TRBJ2-1; no firm D call. V gave up 0 bases and J gave up 9 bases, with 6 bases separating them. CDR1 is GTSNPN and CDR2 is SVGIG in the germline V gene (reference sequence). This CDR3 comprises 11 residues. In nucleotides, the CDR3 is TGTGCCTGGAGTGTATCTAGTGAGCAGTTCTTC. As protein: CAWSVSSEQFF.

The rearrangement joins TRBV2 to TRBJ2-1, with D perhaps matching TRBD2 (6 bases). Germline V gene lookup returns CDR1 SNHLY and CDR2 FYNNEI. The length of the CDR3 is 11 residues. The V and J ends lost 4 bases and 10 bases respectively, with 8 bases between them. Here the CDR3 reads CASSGGGEQFF. CDR3 bases: TGTGCCAGCAGTGGGGGAGGCGAGCAGTTCTTC.

The gene calls are TRBV14 and TRBJ1-1; tentatively, D is TRBD1 (6 bases). In germline, CDR1 is SGHDN, CDR2 FVKESK. Between the trimmed V and J ends, which lost 6 bases and 1 base, there was a span of 15 bases. CDR3 length: 15 amino acids. The DNA of the CDR3 is TGTGCCAGCAGTCCTTACCAGGGGCCGAACACTGAAGCTTTCTTT. Its translation is CASSPYQGPNTEAFF.